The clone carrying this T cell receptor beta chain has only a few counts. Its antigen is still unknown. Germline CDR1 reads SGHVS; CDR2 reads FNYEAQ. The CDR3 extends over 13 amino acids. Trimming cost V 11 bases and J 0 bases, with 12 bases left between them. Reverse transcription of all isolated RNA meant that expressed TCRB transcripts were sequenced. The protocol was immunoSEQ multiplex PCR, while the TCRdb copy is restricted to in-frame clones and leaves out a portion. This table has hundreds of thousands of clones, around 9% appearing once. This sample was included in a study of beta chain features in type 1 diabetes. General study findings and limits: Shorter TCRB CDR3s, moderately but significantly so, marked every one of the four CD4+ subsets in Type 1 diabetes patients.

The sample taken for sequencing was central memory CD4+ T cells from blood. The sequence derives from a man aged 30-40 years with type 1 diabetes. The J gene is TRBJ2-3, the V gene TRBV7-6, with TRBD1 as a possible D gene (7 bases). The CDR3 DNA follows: TGTGCCGCAGGGGGGTCGAGCACAGATACGCAGTATTTT. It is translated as CAAGGSSTDTQYF. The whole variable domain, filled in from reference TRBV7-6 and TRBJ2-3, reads GAGVSQSPRYKVTKRGQDVALRCDPISGHVSLYWYRQALGQGPEFLTYFNYEAQQDKSGLPNDRFSAERPEGSISTLTIQRTEQRDSAMYRCAAGGSSTDTQYFGPGTRLTVL.